The 27 T cell receptor beta chains below were found in one sample sequenced in a study of OX40 agonist ivuxolimab in advanced cancers. The repertoire was sequenced with immunoSEQ multiplex PCR; TCRdb's copy has only in-frame clones and lacks some. The sample shows 65,000 to 90,000 clones, about nine tenths of them seen only once. Sequences were derived from CD4+ or CD8+ T cells sorted from blood, sampled in a trial of the OX40 agonist ivuxolimab. The receptors here all came from an adult with an advanced solid tumor such as melanoma, head and neck, liver or kidney cancer.

The chain combines TRBV10-3 with TRBJ1-1, with D perhaps matching TRBD1 (6 bases). V was trimmed by 3 bases and J by 9 bases, leaving 35 bases between them. The CDR3 loop spans 20 amino acids. The germline V gene encodes CDR1 ENHRY and CDR2 SYGVKD. CDR3 coding DNA: TGTGCCATCAGTGAAGAAGTCGGCGGGGGACAAAGGATTGGGGACCTTAAAGCTTTCTTT. This translates into CAISEEVGGGQRIGDLKAFF.

The chain is built from TRBV9 and TRBJ2-7, with D possibly matching TRBD1 (5 bases). Germline assignment: CDR1 SGDLS and CDR2 YYNGEE. There are 15 residues in the CDR3. Trimming removed 0 bases at V and 2 bases at J, with 12 bases between. The CDR3 region is CASSVATGLTYEQYF. Written as DNA, the CDR3 is TGTGCCAGCAGCGTAGCAACAGGCCTTACCTACGAGCAGTACTTC.

The chain couples TRBV10-3 to TRBJ2-1, with D possibly TRBD2 on 5 matching bases. CDR1 is ENHRY, CDR2 SYGVKD, per germline. This CDR3 has 14 residues. V dropped 7 bases and J dropped 4 bases, with 14 bases sitting between them. The CDR3 loop is CAITAAPGYNEQFF. The CDR3 coding sequence is TGTGCCATCACGGCAGCCCCGGGGTACAATGAGCAGTTCTTC.

The V and J genes are TRBV29-1 and TRBJ2-1; D is possibly TRBD1 or TRBD2 (5 bases each). Germline lookup yields CDR1 SQVTM and CDR2 ANQGSEA. CDR3 length: 13 amino acids. The V end was cut by 1 base, the J end by 9 bases, with 13 bases between. The CDR3, as DNA: TGCAGCGTTGAAGGGGGACCCTCCACTGAGCAGTTCTTC. Protein: CSVEGGPSTEQFF.

The chain carries TRBV29-1 and TRBJ2-1; D unresolved. The CDR3 consists of 11 residues. Germline V CDR1 and CDR2: SQVTM, ANQGSEA. V was shortened by 3 bases and J by 9 bases, with 9 bases between the two germline ends. The CDR3 DNA follows: TGCAGCGTTGAGCCCTTACGTGAGCAGTTCTTC. Its protein is CSVEPLREQFF.

The chain has TRBV15 and TRBJ1-1; a possible D gene is TRBD1 (6 bases). The germline gives CDR1 LNHNV, CDR2 YYDKDF (reference sequence). CDR3 size: 14 residues. The V end was cut by 4 bases, the J end by 0 bases, with 9 bases between. CDR3 DNA sequence: TGTGCCACCAGCACACAGGGTATGAACACTGAAGCTTTCTTT. Encoded protein: CATSTQGMNTEAFF.

This chain joins TRBV5-1 and TRBJ2-4, with 9 positions matching TRBD2. The CDR3 spans 16 residues. Germline V gene data show CDR1 as SGHRS and CDR2 as YFSETQ. J was trimmed by 8 bases and V by 0 bases; bases with no gene match: 9. CDR3 bases: TGCGCCAGCAGCTTGGCCTGGCGGGGGGGCAGGGACATTCAGTACTTC. Translation: CASSLAWRGGRDIQYF.

This clone was seen a handful of times. The chain joins TRBV7-8 to TRBJ1-5; D ambiguous. The CDR3 is 13 residues long. Trimming removed 6 bases from V and 0 bases from J, with 6 bases in between. From germline, CDR1 is SGHVS and CDR2 FQNEAQ. The CDR3 coding sequence is TGTGCCAGCAGTCAGTATAGCAATCAGCCCCAGCATTTT. Translation: CASSQYSNQPQHF.

The chain employs TRBV5-1 and TRBJ2-1, with TRBD2 matching over 10 bases. V trimming: 4 bases; J trimming: 0 bases; junction bases outside the gene matches: 7. This CDR3 spans 17 amino acids. Germline CDR1 SGHRS, CDR2 YFSETQ. The CDR3 DNA reads as TGCGCCAGCAGCCCCCTTCCTAGCGGGAGCTCCTACAATGAGCAGTTCTTC. Its translation: CASSPLPSGSSYNEQFF. Variable domain in full (rest from reference TRBV5-1 and TRBJ2-1): KAGVTQTPRYLIKTRGQQVTLSCSPISGHRSVSWYQQTPGQGLQFLFEYFSETQRNKGNFPGRFSGRQFSNSRSEMNVSTLELGDSALYLCASSPLPSGSSYNEQFFGPGTRLTVL.

The rearrangement joins TRBV19 to TRBJ2-2, with D possibly matching TRBD2 (7 bases). Trimming stripped 7 bases from V and 5 bases from J, with 14 bases between. CDR1 LNHDA and CDR2 SQIVND come from the germline V gene (reference sequence). This CDR3 has 14 amino acids. CDR3 bases: TGTGCCAGTAAGGGCAGGGGAGGGACCGGGGAGCTGTTTTTT. It translates to CASKGRGGTGELFF.

J is TRBJ2-2 and V is TRBV2; D is unresolved. The CDR3 is 13 amino acids. Deletions cut 3 bases from V and 4 bases from J, with 6 bases between. Germline-derived CDR1 and CDR2 are SNHLY and FYNNEI. CDR3: CASSDEVTGELFF. The CDR3 DNA sequence: TGTGCCAGCAGTGATGAGGTCACCGGGGAGCTGTTTTTT.

The V and J genes are TRBV30 and TRBJ1-6; D possibly corresponds to TRBD1 (5 bases). This CDR3 contains 16 residues. V lost 2 bases, J lost 9 bases, and 20 bases lay in between. Germline-derived CDR1 and CDR2 are GTSNPN and SVGIG (reference sequence). The CDR3 coding sequence is TGTGCCTGGAGTCCTCAGGGCCCAAGAGGGCGTTCACCCCTCCACTTT. Encoded protein: CAWSPQGPRGRSPLHF.

The chain joins TRBV19 to TRBJ2-2; 7 bases map to TRBD1. The CDR3 spans 14 residues. Germline V lookup: CDR1 LNHDA, CDR2 SQIVND (reference sequence). J lost 3 bases, V lost 3 bases, and 1 base had no gene match. The CDR3 region has the DNA TGTGCCAGTAGTATCCAGGGGGACACCGGGGAGCTGTTTTTT. Residues: CASSIQGDTGELFF.

The CDR3 is CATTPGTANTEAFF. The CDR3 nucleotides read TGTGCCACTACGCCGGGGACAGCGAACACTGAAGCTTTCTTT. The chain couples TRBV19 to TRBJ1-1; 7 bases are a match to TRBD1. CDR1 and CDR2 from the germline V gene are LNHDA and SQIVND (reference sequence). The CDR3 spans 14 residues. With V trimmed by 10 bases and J by 1 base, 9 bases remained unmatched.

The J gene is TRBJ2-5, the V gene TRBV19; 9 bases line up with TRBD2. Germline loops: CDR1 LNHDA, CDR2 SQIVND (reference sequence). The CDR3 loop spans 13 amino acids. V lost 9 bases and J lost 2; bases outside the gene matches: 4. Here the CDR3 reads CASQTSGQETQYF. The CDR3 DNA is TGTGCCAGCCAGACTAGCGGACAAGAGACCCAGTACTTC. Drawing the rest from reference TRBV19 and TRBJ2-5, the complete variable domain is DGGITQSPKYLFRKEGQNVTLSCEQNLNHDAMYWYRQDPGQGLRLIYYSQIVNDFQKGDIAEGYSVSREKKESFPLTVTSAQKNPTAFYLCASQTSGQETQYFGPGTRLLVL.

This clone has a handful of counts. The V gene is TRBV4-2, the J gene TRBJ1-1; TRBD1 aligns across 9 bases. This CDR3 is 14 amino acids long. Germline CDR1 reads LGHNA; CDR2 reads YNFKEQ. V trimming: 3 bases; J trimming: 10 bases; junction bases outside the gene matches: 9. The CDR3 coding sequence is TGTGCCAGCAGCCATCCTCCGGGACAGGGTTTAGCTTTCTTT. As protein: CASSHPPGQGLAFF.

This clone was detected only a few times. The chain couples TRBV4-2 to TRBJ1-2, with 8 bases matching TRBD1. CDR3 length: 13 amino acids. The trim removed 4 bases at V and 8 bases at J, leaving 6 bases unmatched. Germline V lookup: CDR1 LGHNA, CDR2 YNFKEQ. The chain's CDR3 is CASSPGQGDGYTF. CDR3 nucleotide sequence: TGTGCCAGCAGCCCAGGACAGGGCGACGGCTACACCTTC.

The chain couples TRBV7-8 to TRBJ1-1, with 9 bases that match TRBD1. Germline assignment: CDR1 SGHVS and CDR2 FQNEAQ. With V trimmed by 3 bases and J by 4 bases, 3 bases remained unmatched. The CDR3 totals 14 residues. CDR3 in DNA: TGTGCCAGCAGCTTCCGGGACAGGGCCACTGAAGCTTTCTTT. Encoded protein: CASSFRDRATEAFF.

The chain uses TRBV13 and TRBJ2-1; unclear D gene. Per germline, CDR1 PRHDT and CDR2 FYEKMQ (reference sequence). CDR3 length equals 16 residues. V lost 0 bases to trimming and J lost 2 bases, with 11 bases between them. The CDR3 bases are TGTGCCAGCAGCTTAGGCCTGCCCTCTGCCTACAATGAGCAGTTCTTC. It codes for CASSLGLPSAYNEQFF.

This rearrangement joins TRBV6-4 to TRBJ2-3, with 10 bases lining up with TRBD2. The CDR3 covers 15 residues. CDR1 and CDR2 from the germline V gene are MRHNA and SNTAGT. Germline trimming cut 2 bases from V and 4 bases from J; bases unmatched to any gene: 3. DNA for the CDR3: TGTGCCAGCAGTGACCAAGCGGGAGGGCCAGATACGCAGTATTTT. Translated: CASSDQAGGPDTQYF.

This clone was counted once. The chain links TRBV5-1 to TRBJ1-6; the match to TRBD1 covers 9 bases. The length of the CDR3 is 14 residues. V shed 4 bases and J 10 bases; nucleotides not matched to a gene: 6. The germline V gene has CDR1 SGHRS and CDR2 YFSETQ. This CDR3 reads CASSGGQGESPLHF. The CDR3 nucleotides are TGCGCCAGCAGCGGGGGACAGGGAGAGTCACCCCTCCACTTT.

This clone was seen only a few times. This rearrangement joins TRBV18 to TRBJ1-1, with D unresolved. There are 14 residues in the CDR3. Germline-derived CDR1 and CDR2 are KGHSH and LQKENI. Trimming left V 5 bases short and J 0 bases short, with 10 bases between. CDR3 nucleotide sequence: TGTGCCAGCTCATCAGACCAGATGAACACTGAAGCTTTCTTT. Protein sequence: CASSSDQMNTEAFF.

The V and J genes are TRBV11-2 and TRBJ2-7; TRBD2 aligns across 8 bases. The CDR3 contains 17 residues. The germline CDR1 and CDR2 sequences are SGHAT and FQNNGV. With V trimmed by 3 bases and J by 1 base, 11 bases remained unmatched. DNA for the CDR3: TGTGCCAGCAGCTTTGGCATTTTAGCGGGAAGGTCCTACGAGCAGTACTTC. It specifies CASSFGILAGRSYEQYF.

This clone was observed once. This rearrangement joins TRBV6-1 to TRBJ2-2, with D perhaps matching TRBD1 (7 bases). The CDR3 is made up of 13 amino acids. V lost 9 bases and J 6 bases, leaving 14 bases between the germline ends. In germline, CDR1 is MNHNS, CDR2 SASEGT. CDR3 loop: CASLTGRSGELFF. CDR3 nucleotide sequence: TGTGCCAGTTTGACAGGGAGGTCCGGGGAGCTGTTTTTT.

The chain is built from TRBV30 and TRBJ1-5; TRBD1 is a possible D gene (5 bases). The CDR3 has 13 residues. Trimming stripped 5 bases from V and 7 bases from J, with 15 bases between. Germline CDR1 GTSNPN, CDR2 SVGIG (reference sequence). The CDR3, as DNA: TGTGCCTGGGGGGCCGCGTTAGGGCAGCCCCAGCATTTT. As protein: CAWGAALGQPQHF. Drawing the rest from reference TRBV30 and TRBJ1-5, the complete variable domain is SQTIHQWPATLVQPVGSPLSLECTVEGTSNPNLYWYRQAAGRGLQLLFYSVGIGQISSEVPQNLSASRPQDRQFILSSKKLLLSDSGFYLCAWGAALGQPQHFGDGTRLSIL.

The chain couples TRBV7-2 to TRBJ1-6, with D perhaps matching TRBD1 (5 bases). CDR3 length: 14 residues. Trimming stripped 4 bases from V and 11 bases from J, with 15 bases between. CDR1 and CDR2 from the germline V gene are SGHTA and FQGNSA. CDR3 DNA sequence: TGTGCCAGCAGCTCGCCCCAGGGTCGGACACCCCTCCACTTT. Its translation: CASSSPQGRTPLHF.

V usage is TRBV7-3 and J usage is TRBJ2-5; D remains unclear. CDR1 SGHTA and CDR2 FQGTGA come from the germline V gene. This CDR3 has 13 residues. V was clipped by 5 bases and J by 1 base, with 8 bases between them. Here the CDR3 DNA reads TGTGCCAGCAGCCTTCGGACCCAAGAGACCCAGTACTTC. Amino acids: CASSLRTQETQYF.